This T cell receptor beta chain was captured by sequencing in a study of CD8+ T cells in alopecia areata. Study-level information: Twice a day, 5 to 10 mg of oral tofacitinib was administered to treated patients. Severity scoring for treated patients was based on the percentage of affected scalp area. Patients in the study were on tofacitinib for 6 to 18 months, then off it for 6 months.

The sequencing template was cDNA reverse transcribed from extracted RNA. This table comes from immunoSEQ multiplex PCR, and its TCRdb copy is limited to in-frame clones, with some not included. The sample records 200,000 or so clones, roughly two fifths being singletons. Regarding treatment: oral pan-JAK inhibitor, 5-10 mg twice daily. Per the germline V gene, CDR1 is SGHTA and CDR2 is FQGNSA. J was trimmed by 1 base and V by 2 bases; bases with no gene match: 2. This CDR3 region has 15 residues. This clone has only a few counts. The sample was CD4+ T cells sorted from blood, taken around week 31, from a patient treated with tofacitinib. The sequence came from a human donor with alopecia areata. The chain employs TRBV7-2 and TRBJ2-7; TRBD2 matches 10 bases. DNA for the CDR3: TGTGCCAGCAGCTTAATGGGACTAGCGTCCTACGAGCAGTACTTC. Its translation: CASSLMGLASYEQYF. The complete variable domain, with remaining parts taken from reference TRBV7-2 and TRBJ2-7, reads GAGVSQSPSNKVTEKGKDVELRCDPISGHTALYWYRQSLGQGLEFLIYFQGNSAPDKSGLPSDRFSAERTGGSVSTLTIQRTQQEDSAVYLCASSLMGLASYEQYFGPGTRLTVT.